This is a list of T cell receptor beta chains from one sample in a study of OX40 agonist ivuxolimab in advanced cancers. Assay used: immunoSEQ multiplex PCR; TCRdb lists only in-frame clones, some missing. The table records tens of thousands of clones, about nine tenths of them present only once. Sequencing was performed on CD4+ or CD8+ T cells sorted from blood, taken in a trial of the OX40 agonist ivuxolimab. Receptor source: an adult with an advanced solid tumor such as melanoma, head and neck, liver or kidney cancer. Each CDR3 is given without its conserved first and last residue. Each record gives: CDR3 length, V gene, J gene, CDR3 protein.

13,TRBV28,TRBJ2-7,ASSSRGTGGYEQY
12,TRBV18,TRBJ2-7,ASSPAQGMGEQY
9,TRBV28,TRBJ2-1,ASRTFNEQF
13,TRBV29-1,TRBJ2-7,SVEGDRGIFYEQY
13,TRBV4-1,TRBJ1-5,ASSQGNRGDQPQH
13,TRBV11-3,TRBJ2-3,ASSPGGLVGGTQY
13,TRBV4-1,TRBJ2-1,ASSLGQSRHNEQF
13,TRBV10-3,TRBJ1-5,AISGVGAGNQPQH
14,TRBV5-4,TRBJ1-5,ASSSALLYGNQPQH
10,TRBV27,TRBJ1-6,ASSLRGSPLH
13,TRBV19,TRBJ2-1,ASSIGTGGLVEQF
10,TRBV7-9,TRBJ1-5,ASGDFNQPQH
14,TRBV19,TRBJ2-1,ASSILTPSSYNEQF
13,TRBV7-3,TRBJ2-7,ASSPGRLSSYEQY
14,TRBV5-6,TRBJ2-2,ASSFYAGRATGELF
12,TRBV28,TRBJ1-2,ASSSLYRGNGYT
13,TRBV28,TRBJ2-6,ASSSRGPGANVLT
9,TRBV20-1,TRBJ2-1,SATSFNGQF
13,TRBV5-8,TRBJ2-6,ASSLSGAGANVLT
13,TRBV15,TRBJ1-5,ATSRDFGSGEPQH
14,TRBV5-1,TRBJ2-3,ASSGGLAGGTDTQY
14,TRBV21-1,TRBJ2-5,ASSSRRYTFSETQY
10,TRBV2,TRBJ1-6,ASSEARGALH
9,TRBV5-6,TRBJ1-1,ASSLRDEAF
9,TRBV28,TRBJ2-1,ASSYSVGQF
12,TRBV5-1,TRBJ1-4,ASSFSTTGEKLF
13,TRBV7-8,TRBJ1-6,ASSKEGIPFSPLH
13,TRBV6-5,TRBJ2-5,ASSYSGGAWETQY
15,TRBV7-3,TRBJ2-3,ASSLNVGTTSTDTQY
11,TRBV6-5,TRBJ2-5,ASSLDRGKPQY
10,TRBV2,TRBJ2-5,ASKRLAETQY
12,TRBV28,TRBJ2-7,ASSTGVRTYEQY
12,TRBV6-5,TRBJ2-1,ASRGGLTYNEQF
12,TRBV25-1,TRBJ1-3,ASRGALSGNTIY
12,TRBV27,TRBJ2-2,ASRGRRNTGELF
13,TRBV19,TRBJ2-1,ASSIHLGQGYEQF
11,TRBV28,TRBJ1-5,ASSLGVNQPQH
14,TRBV7-3,TRBJ2-3,ASSPKGGGGTDTQY
13,TRBV6-1,TRBJ2-1,ASARGLAGANEQF
9,TRBV19,TRBJ2-5,ASRGGETQY
13,TRBV28,TRBJ2-7,ASSLLQEFSYEQY
13,TRBV29-1,TRBJ2-5,SVEVRGGRGRAQY
12,TRBV28,TRBJ2-5,ASSLGGAQETQY
11,TRBV4-2,TRBJ1-2,ASSQGQNYGYT
13,TRBV7-2,TRBJ2-7,ASSFSGTGGYEQY
11,TRBV29-1,TRBJ2-1,SGGELIYNEQF
13,TRBV2,TRBJ1-5,ATSVGGLGNQPQH
11,TRBV10-3,TRBJ2-1,AIREQGANEQF
10,TRBV29-1,TRBJ2-5,SSGAGSETQY
13,TRBV15,TRBJ2-1,ATSRDPNRYNEQF
13,TRBV15,TRBJ1-4,ATSRDAGLAEKLF
11,TRBV6-6,TRBJ2-5,ASRDRDWQTQY
12,TRBV19,TRBJ2-5,ASSRDRGQETQY
11,TRBV14,TRBJ2-5,ASSPGQQETQY
13,TRBV4-1,TRBJ2-7,ASSLTRTGSYEQY
13,TRBV6-4,TRBJ2-1,ASREVGGRDNEQF